One and the same sample provided the 29 T cell receptor beta chains below, sequenced in a study of blood T cells in healthy people across ages. The use of a sample-barcoded 5' primer and a J-beta primer mix characterized a second PCR of roughly 6 to 11 cycles. TCRdb independently ran MiXCR on the 5' RACE reads; one entry per CDR3 protein. The sample includes about 1.8 million distinct CDR3 sequences, 49% of them seen just once. The sequencing sample was made of blood. Source of these receptors: a woman aged 40 to 50 in good health.

The gene calls are TRBV3-1 and TRBJ2-5, with a tentative D call TRBD2 (6 bases). There are 15 residues in the CDR3. With 0 bases removed from V and 5 bases from J, the gap between germline ends came to 13 bases. CDR1 and CDR2 (germline): LGHDT, YNNKEL (reference sequence). CDR3: CASSQDWGVRETQYF. For the CDR3, the DNA is TGTGCCAGCAGCCAAGATTGGGGGGTTCGGGAGACCCAGTACTTC.

Regarding this clonotype: A clone one base away is much larger, so this may be a read error. The J gene is TRBJ2-1, the V gene TRBV11-1, with D uncertain. The CDR3 is 11 residues long. Germline CDR1 SGHAT, CDR2 FQDESV (reference sequence). The CDR3 loop is CAGSLENEQFF. The DNA of the CDR3 is TGTGCCGGCAGCTTGGAGAATGAGCAGTTCTTC.

V is TRBV6-5 and J is TRBJ2-4; TRBD2 matches at 10 bases. The J call is doubtful: the DNA matches TRBJ2-5 better. Germline assignment: CDR1 MNHEY and CDR2 SVGAGI. The CDR3 totals 19 residues. The CDR3 loop reads CASSYSYLAGVKYQETQYF. DNA of the CDR3: TGTGCCAGCAGTTACTCGTATCTAGCGGGGGTGAAGTACCAAGAGACCCAGTACTTC.

This chain uses TRBV6-2 or TRBV6-3 with TRBJ2-4; D might be TRBD1 or TRBD2, each matching 5 bases. The CDR3 loop spans 11 amino acids. CDR1 is MNHEY and CDR2 is SVGEGT in the germline V gene. The V and J ends lost 7 bases and 13 bases respectively, with 14 bases between them. DNA of the CDR3: TGTGCCAGCACCCGTGAGGGGCTGCAGTACTTC. It is translated as CASTREGLQYF.

V usage is TRBV14 and J usage is TRBJ1-2; maybe TRBD1 (6 bases). The CDR3 consists of 17 residues. Looked up from germline, CDR1 is SGHDN and CDR2 is FVKESK. Trimming cost V 0 bases and J 3 bases, with 17 bases left between them. In DNA, the CDR3 is TGTGCCAGCAGCCAAGAATCTGCAGGGGTTTGGGACTATGGCTACACCTTC. Protein: CASSQESAGVWDYGYTF.

The rearrangement uses TRBV6-5 and TRBJ2-4; D tentatively reads TRBD1 or TRBD2 (5 bases each). The J call may be faulty, since TRBJ2-5 better matches the DNA end. The CDR3 spans 15 residues. CDR1 and CDR2 (germline): MNHEY, SVGAGI. CDR3 nucleotides: TGTGCCAGCAGTTACTCGATGGGGGAACAAGAGACCCAGTACTTC. Its protein product is CASSYSMGEQETQYF.

This clonotype has just a few counts. The CDR3 DNA follows: TGTGCCAGCAGTCCACGACTAGCGGGGGGGCCCAGCTCCTACAATGAGCAGTTCTTC. Translated: CASSPRLAGGPSSYNEQFF. The chain recombines TRBV12-3 or TRBV12-4 with TRBJ2-1; 14 bases map to TRBD2. Trimming cost V 5 bases and J 0 bases; bases outside gene matches: 9. The CDR3 has 19 residues.

This clonotype turned up a few times. This chain uses TRBV7-2 with TRBJ2-5; 10 nucleotides agree with TRBD2. Germline CDR1 and CDR2: SGHTA and FQGNSA. The CDR3 has 15 residues. The V segment lost 5 bases and the J segment 10 bases; nucleotides outside the gene matches: 13. CDR3 coding DNA: TGTGCCAGCAGCACCCGAAGCGGGGGGGCCCGAATCCAGTACTTC. It encodes CASSTRSGGARIQYF.

This clonotype was counted at least ten times. J is TRBJ2-3 and V is TRBV29-1; D is ambiguous. Germline V lookup: CDR1 SQVTM, CDR2 ANQGSEA. The germline V and J ends were trimmed by 6 bases and 2 bases, with 12 bases remaining between them. There are 13 residues in the CDR3. CDR3 sequence: CSVVGRVTDTQYF. The CDR3 DNA reads as TGCAGCGTGGTGGGCCGAGTCACAGATACGCAGTATTTT.

This clonotype was detected a few times. The chain has TRBV4-3 and TRBJ2-1; TRBD2 matches 8 bases. Trimming cost V 1 base and J 8 bases; bases outside gene matches: 10. Germline loops: CDR1 LGHNA, CDR2 YSLEER. The CDR3 sequence is 16 residues long. CDR3 sequence: CASSQVERGGSYEQFF. CDR3 bases: TGCGCCAGCAGCCAAGTGGAACGGGGGGGCAGCTATGAGCAGTTCTTC.

For this clonotype: The conserved phenylalanine or tryptophan normally closing the CDR3 is absent here, so this likely arose from a read error. Here the CDR3 reads CSARVGTGGIYGYTS. DNA of the CDR3: TGCAGTGCTAGAGTGGGGACAGGGGGCATCTATGGCTACACCTCC. The J gene is TRBJ1-2, the V gene TRBV20-1, with 12 bases aligning to TRBD1. The germline V gene encodes CDR1 DFQATT and CDR2 SNEGSKA (reference sequence). This CDR3 region has 15 residues. V lost 1 base and J lost 4; bases outside the gene matches: 4.

V is TRBV2 and J is TRBJ1-5; no reliable D call. Germline-derived CDR1 and CDR2 are SNHLY and FYNNEI. This CDR3 has 12 amino acids. V was clipped by 10 bases and J by 4 bases, with 11 bases between them. Here the CDR3 DNA reads TGTGCCACAAAAAAGATGAATCAGCCCCAGCATTTT. Translated: CATKKMNQPQHF. The full variable domain, rest sourced from reference TRBV2 and TRBJ1-5, is EPEVTQTPSHQVTQMGQEVILRCVPISNHLYFYWYRQILGQKVEFLVSFYNNEISEKSEIFDDQFSVERPDGSNFTLKIRSTKLEDSAMYFCATKKMNQPQHFGDGTRLSIL.

The CDR3 reads CASSLRDRGRDFEETQYF. The CDR3 coding sequence is TGTGCCAGCAGCCTGAGGGACAGGGGGCGCGACTTTGAAGAGACCCAGTACTTC. V gene TRBV7-6 combines with J gene TRBJ2-5; 12 bases line up with TRBD1. CDR1 and CDR2 (germline): SGHVS, FNYEAQ. CDR3 length: 18 residues. J lost 3 bases, V lost 5 bases, and 13 bases had no gene match.

This clonotype has a count of ten or more. The rearrangement uses TRBV3-1 and TRBJ2-5, with 9 bases fitting TRBD1. V shed 1 base and J 4 bases; nucleotides not matched to a gene: 7. Germline V CDR1 and CDR2: LGHDT, YNNKEL (reference sequence). This CDR3 has 16 residues. The CDR3: CASSQVGQGKGETQYF. CDR3 coding DNA: TGTGCCAGCAGCCAAGTGGGACAGGGTAAAGGAGAGACCCAGTACTTC.

The chain combines TRBV20-1 with TRBJ2-1; D assignment may be TRBD1 or TRBD2 (5 bases each). The CDR3 extends over 17 amino acids. V lost 0 bases to trimming and J lost 5 bases, with 20 bases between them. The germline gives CDR1 DFQATT, CDR2 SNEGSKA (reference sequence). The CDR3 protein is CSARDWAGTRADNEQFF. The CDR3 nucleotides read TGCAGTGCTAGAGATTGGGCCGGGACCCGAGCCGACAATGAGCAGTTCTTC.

The rearrangement joins TRBV4-3 to TRBJ1-4, with D unresolved. The CDR3 is 15 amino acids. CDR1 LGHNA and CDR2 YSLEER come from the germline V gene. Trimming removed 1 base at V and 8 bases at J, with 14 bases between. The CDR3: CASSQAGVLGEKLFF. Here the CDR3 DNA reads TGCGCCAGCAGCCAAGCCGGGGTTCTAGGAGAAAAACTGTTTTTT.

This clonotype was counted a few times. The V and J genes are TRBV4-2 and TRBJ2-5; D might be TRBD1 or TRBD2, each matching 7 bases. Germline V gene data show CDR1 as LGHNA and CDR2 as YNFKEQ. CDR3 length equals 16 residues. Deletions cut 0 bases from V and 5 bases from J, with 16 bases between. The CDR3 spells CASSQEAGGGLETQYF. The CDR3 region has the DNA TGTGCCAGCAGCCAAGAAGCAGGGGGGGGCCTGGAGACCCAGTACTTC.

The rearrangement joins TRBV6-5 to TRBJ2-7; perhaps TRBD2 as D (5 bases). The DNA end is a closer match to TRBJ2-4, so the J assignment may be wrong. The CDR3 runs 15 residues. Germline lookup yields CDR1 MNHEY and CDR2 SVGAGI. The CDR3 nucleotides are TGTGCCAGCAGTTTCGGCCGGGGATATGGAAACATTCAGTACTTC. Translated, it gives CASSFGRGYGNIQYF.

Turning to this clonotype: Relative to the germline gene, one junction end is altered; a read error may explain this. The chain employs TRBV11-2 and TRBJ2-6; D may be TRBD2 (5 bases). This CDR3 is 16 amino acids long. CDR1 and CDR2 (germline): SGHAT, FQNNGV. The CDR3 bases are TGTGTCAGCAGCAGATTAAGGACTTCTGGGGCCAACGTCCTGACTTTC. Translation: CVSSRLRTSGANVLTF.

The CDR3 DNA reads TGTGCCAGCAGTCTTTGGACTAGTCGGGAGCAGTTCTTC. Translating it yields CASSLWTSREQFF. The V call is TRBV2, the J call TRBJ2-1; 7 nucleotides line up with TRBD2. Germline V gene lookup returns CDR1 SNHLY and CDR2 FYNNEI. Trimming cost V 5 bases and J 10 bases; bases outside gene matches: 8. The CDR3 is 13 amino acids.

The J gene is TRBJ2-3, the V gene TRBV5-5, with TRBD1 as a possible D gene (5 bases). Germline CDR1 SGHKS, CDR2 YYEKEE (reference sequence). This CDR3 region has 17 residues. Trimming took 3 bases from V and 0 from J, leaving 17 bases between them. The CDR3 bases are TGTGCCAGCAGCTGGGGCCCCTACCCTTCTAGCACAGATACGCAGTATTTT. It is translated as CASSWGPYPSSTDTQYF.

V is TRBV20-1 and J is TRBJ2-5; D perhaps matches TRBD1 (6 bases). Near its end, the DNA agrees better with TRBJ2-7, so the J call may be wrong. The CDR3 extends over 13 amino acids. CDR1 and CDR2 (germline): DFQATT, SNEGSKA (reference sequence). CDR3 amino acids: CSAPTGTTYEQYF. The DNA for the CDR3 is TGCAGTGCACCCACCGGGACAACTTACGAGCAGTACTTC.

The rearrangement links TRBV11-2 to TRBJ2-1; 11 nucleotides align to TRBD2. The CDR3 runs to 16 residues. V trimming: 5 bases; J trimming: 9 bases; junction bases outside the gene matches: 12. CDR1 and CDR2 (germline): SGHAT, FQNNGV. CDR3 amino acids: CASSAIAGGRRSEQFF. The CDR3 nucleotides read TGTGCCAGCAGCGCCATAGCGGGGGGGAGGAGGAGTGAGCAGTTCTTC. The complete variable domain, with remaining parts taken from reference TRBV11-2 and TRBJ2-1, reads EAGVAQSPRYKIIEKRQSVAFWCNPISGHATLYWYQQILGQGPKLLIQFQNNGVVDDSQLPKDRFSAERLKGVDSTLKIQPAKLEDSAVYLCASSAIAGGRRSEQFFGPGTRLTVL.

The table lists this clonotype with a few counts. This chain connects TRBV20-1 to TRBJ2-5; the D gene could be TRBD1 or TRBD2 (5 bases each). This CDR3 contains 15 residues. Looked up from germline, CDR1 is DFQATT and CDR2 is SNEGSKA (reference sequence). Trimming took off 2 bases at V and 0 bases at J, with 13 bases between the two ends. Here the CDR3 DNA reads TGCAGTGCTAGAACAGCGAGGGGTTACCAAGAGACCCAGTACTTC. It codes for CSARTARGYQETQYF.

Only one count was recorded for this clonotype. This sequence joins TRBV24-1 and TRBJ2-7; D gene unclear. The J call may be in error: the DNA end matches TRBJ2-5 better. The CDR3 contains 14 residues. Germline loops: CDR1 KGHDR, CDR2 SFDVKD. The CDR3, as DNA: TGTGCCACCAGTGATTTTCCGGCAGAGGAGACCCAGTACTTC. It translates to CATSDFPAEETQYF.

The chain links TRBV20-1 to TRBJ1-2; unclear D gene. This CDR3 is 12 amino acids long. Trimming pared 0 bases from V and 8 bases from J, leaving 10 bases between. Looked up from germline, CDR1 is DFQATT and CDR2 is SNEGSKA (reference sequence). This CDR3 is CSARDLGEGYTF. The CDR3 DNA is TGCAGTGCTAGAGATCTCGGAGAGGGCTACACCTTC.

The chain couples TRBV10-1 to TRBJ2-4; the D call may be TRBD1 or TRBD2 (5 bases each). Trimming removed 3 bases from V and 10 bases from J, with 10 bases in between. The CDR3 is 12 amino acids. Germline V gene sequence: CDR1 WNHNN, CDR2 SYGVQD (reference sequence). The CDR3 nucleotides read TGCGCCAGCAGTGACGGGGCAGCGATTCAGTACTTC. Translation gives CASSDGAAIQYF.

The sample holds one count of this clonotype. J is TRBJ1-2 and V is TRBV12-3 or TRBV12-4; TRBD1 matches at 12 bases. V trimming: 6 bases; J trimming: 2 bases; junction bases outside the gene matches: 10. The CDR3 spans 17 residues. CDR3 in DNA: TGTGCCAGCAGCTCTTGGGGACAGGGGGCGCGAAACTATGGCTACACCTTC. The encoded protein is CASSSWGQGARNYGYTF.

The V call is TRBV29-1, the J call TRBJ1-2; D is undetermined. Per germline, CDR1 SQVTM and CDR2 ANQGSEA. V lost 2 bases and J lost 3, with 7 bases in between. The CDR3 loop spans 12 amino acids. CDR3 nucleotides: TGCAGCGTTGAAAGGTCAGACTATGGCTACACCTTC. It is translated as CSVERSDYGYTF.